These T cell receptor beta chains were read from a single sample in a study of vaccination and CD4 T cells after COVID-19. TCRdb re-called the PCR reads with MiXCR, one entry per CDR3 protein. This repertoire shows about 12,000 distinct CDR3 sequences, about 61% found once; its top ten account for over 10%. The antigens for these receptors are not known. The sequencing input was CD4+ T cells from blood, cultured in vitro. Receptors were obtained from a human donor who had recovered from COVID-19. Each CDR3 is given with its conserved first and last residue. Fields, in order: CDR3 DNA, CDR3 protein, clone size, J gene, D gene, V gene. D genes are given only for firm matches. Clone size is not always given. Where it is, it says once, few, many or a class for expanded clones.

TGCAGTGTTGCCGGACTAGCGGGGCCATCCACAGATACGCAGTATTTT,CSVAGLAGPSTDTQYF,NA,TRBJ2-3,TRBD2,TRBV20-1
TGTGCCAGCAGCTTGGTTGGACAGGGTAACTATGGCTACACCTTC,CASSLVGQGNYGYTF,NA,TRBJ1-2,TRBD1,TRBV7-2
TGTGCCACCAGTGACCGACAGGGGACAGCCTCCTCTGGGGCCAACGTCCTGACTTTC,CATSDRQGTASSGANVLTF,few,TRBJ2-6,TRBD1,TRBV24-1
TGTGCCAGCAGTTACCGTGTAGGTCCGGGGGAAGAGACCCAGTACTTC,CASSYRVGPGEETQYF,NA,TRBJ2-5,NA,TRBV5-4
TGTGCCAGTAGTGAGGACGCGAACTATGGCTACACCTTC,CASSEDANYGYTF,few,TRBJ1-2,NA,TRBV19
TGTGCCACCAGCGGGACTAGCGGGAGGGGAAGCACAGATACGCAGTATTTT,CATSGTSGRGSTDTQYF,NA,TRBJ2-3,TRBD2,TRBV24-1
TGTGCCAGCAGCTTAGGGACAGCGAGCGCTGAAGCTTTCTTT,CASSLGTASAEAFF,NA,TRBJ1-1,TRBD1,TRBV7-3
TGTGCCATCAGTGAGATCAGGGGTAATGGCTACACCTTC,CAISEIRGNGYTF,NA,TRBJ1-2,NA,TRBV10-3
TGTGCCAGCACGTGGGACGCCGCCTACTATGGCTACACCTTC,CASTWDAAYYGYTF,NA,TRBJ1-2,NA,TRBV6-2/TRBV6-3
TGTGCCAGCAGAAAGACTAGCGGTGGATCTGGGGCCAACGTCCTGACTTTC,CASRKTSGGSGANVLTF,once,TRBJ2-6,TRBD2,TRBV28
TGTGCCAGCAGTGGGGAGTTGGCTGAGCAGTTCTTC,CASSGELAEQFF,once,TRBJ2-1,NA,TRBV2
TGTGCCAGCAGCTTAGACTCGGCAGGGGCGAGCTATGGCTACACCTTC,CASSLDSAGASYGYTF,NA,TRBJ1-2,NA,TRBV7-2
TGCAGCGTTGAAGATCGGGGACGGAGCCCGTATGGCTACACCTTC,CSVEDRGRSPYGYTF,NA,TRBJ1-2,NA,TRBV29-1
TGTGCCAGCAGTGGCCCCGTTCGGGGGGCTAGCTCCTACAATGAGCAGTTCTTC,CASSGPVRGASSYNEQFF,few,TRBJ2-1,NA,TRBV6-1
TGTGCCAGCAGCCAAGAACCTAGCCAAGGGACCCAGTACTTC,CASSQEPSQGTQYF,NA,TRBJ2-5,NA,TRBV3-1
TGTGCCAGCAGTACGCTTCGGACTAGCGGGAGGACAGATACGCAGTATTTT,CASSTLRTSGRTDTQYF,once,TRBJ2-3,TRBD2,TRBV28
TGTGCCAGCAGCCTAAGTTGGGCCGGGGAGCTGTTTTTT,CASSLSWAGELFF,NA,TRBJ2-2,NA,TRBV12-3/TRBV12-4
TGCAGTGCTAGCGGGAAAACCACAGATACGCAGTATTTT,CSASGKTTDTQYF,NA,TRBJ2-3,NA,TRBV20-1
TGTGCCAGCTCACCACGGTCTCCTTACCAGGGGACGGATGAAGCTTTCTTT,CASSPRSPYQGTDEAFF,NA,TRBJ1-1,NA,TRBV18
TGTGCCATCAGTGAGTCTTTCATCCCGGGGGGATATAGCAATCAGCCCCAGCATTTT,CAISESFIPGGYSNQPQHF,NA,TRBJ1-5,NA,TRBV10-3
TGTGCCAGCAGTTACTCCATCTGGATGGGGGGTGAGACCCAGTACTTC,CASSYSIWMGGETQYF,NA,TRBJ2-5,NA,TRBV6-7
TGTGCCAGTAGGAGGGGAGGCAGGGGTTACGAGCAGTACTTC,CASRRGGRGYEQYF,NA,TRBJ2-7,NA,TRBV2
TGCGCCAGCAGCCAAAGGGGGTCCGGGGAAGAGACCCAGTACTTC,CASSQRGSGEETQYF,NA,TRBJ2-5,NA,TRBV4-3
TGTGCCAGCAGCTTAGAGAGCGGGAGGGGGGACATTCAGTACTTC,CASSLESGRGDIQYF,NA,TRBJ2-4,TRBD2,TRBV7-2
TGCAGTGCAACGGCGCCTGGCGGGGAGACCCAGTACTTC,CSATAPGGETQYF,once,TRBJ2-5,NA,TRBV20-1
TGCAGTGCCGATACCGGGCCAACCATAACCACAGATACGCAGTATTTT,CSADTGPTITTDTQYF,few,TRBJ2-3,NA,TRBV20-1
TGCGCCAGCACCCAAATCATCCCCGGGGAGCTGTTTTTT,CASTQIIPGELFF,once,TRBJ2-2,NA,TRBV5-1
TGTGCCTCATCACTCTATGGCTACACCTTC,CASSLYGYTF,NA,TRBJ1-2,NA,TRBV30
TGTGCCAGCAGTCCCCTGGGGCGCGGGAGGGTGAGGGGAGAGACCCAGTACTTC,CASSPLGRGRVRGETQYF,NA,TRBJ2-5,TRBD2,TRBV27
TGTGCCAGCAGTTTAGGGGAGAGCTCCTATAATTCACCCCTCCACTTT,CASSLGESSYNSPLHF,NA,TRBJ1-6,NA,TRBV27
TGTGCCAGCAGCTTGTCCGTAGGGTACGGGGAGCTGTTTTTT,CASSLSVGYGELFF,NA,TRBJ2-2,NA,TRBV5-4
TGCAGTGCTAGGCCCCCAGGGAAAGAGACCCAGTACTTC,CSARPPGKETQYF,NA,TRBJ2-5,NA,TRBV20-1
TGCAGCGTTGTGGGGGTCCAAGAGACCCAGTACTTC,CSVVGVQETQYF,NA,TRBJ2-5,NA,TRBV29-1
TGTGCCAGCAGTAGCCCCCCCGGACAGGGGGCTTATTCACCCCTCCACTTT,CASSSPPGQGAYSPLHF,medium-sized,TRBJ1-6,TRBD1,TRBV6-1
TGTGCCTGGAGTGTTCTCCGCTCTGGGGCCAACGTCCTGACTTTC,CAWSVLRSGANVLTF,NA,TRBJ2-6,NA,TRBV30
TGTGCCAGCAGCGGCGGGGATTCGCTGGTGAGTGTCTTT,CASSGGDSLVSVF,NA,TRBJ1-1,NA,TRBV5-8
TGCAGTGCCACCCGCGGACTAGCGGGAGGGTTGGGCACAGATACGCAGTATTTT,CSATRGLAGGLGTDTQYF,NA,TRBJ2-3,TRBD2,TRBV20-1